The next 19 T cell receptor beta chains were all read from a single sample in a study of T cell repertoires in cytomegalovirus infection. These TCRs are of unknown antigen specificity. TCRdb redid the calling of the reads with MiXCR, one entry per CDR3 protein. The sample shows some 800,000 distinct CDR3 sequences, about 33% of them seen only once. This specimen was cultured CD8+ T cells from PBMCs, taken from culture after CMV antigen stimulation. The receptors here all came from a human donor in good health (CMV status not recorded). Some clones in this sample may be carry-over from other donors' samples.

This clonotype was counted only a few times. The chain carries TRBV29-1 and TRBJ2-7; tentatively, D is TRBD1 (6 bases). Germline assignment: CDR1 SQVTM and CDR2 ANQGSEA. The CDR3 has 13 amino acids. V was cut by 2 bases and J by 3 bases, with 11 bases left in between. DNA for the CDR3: TGCAGCGTTGAAACAGGGACGGTCTACGAGCAGTACTTC. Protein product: CSVETGTVYEQYF.

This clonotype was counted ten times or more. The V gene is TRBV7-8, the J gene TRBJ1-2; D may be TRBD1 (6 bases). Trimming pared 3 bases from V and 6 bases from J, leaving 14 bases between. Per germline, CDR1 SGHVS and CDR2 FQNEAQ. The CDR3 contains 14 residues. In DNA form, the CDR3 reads TGTGCCAGCAGCTTTCACCGGGACACCAATGGCTACACCTTC. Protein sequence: CASSFHRDTNGYTF.

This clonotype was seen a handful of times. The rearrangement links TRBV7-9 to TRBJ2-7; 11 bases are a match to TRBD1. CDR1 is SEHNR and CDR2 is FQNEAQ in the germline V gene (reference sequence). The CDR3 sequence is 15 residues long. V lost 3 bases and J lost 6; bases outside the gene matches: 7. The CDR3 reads CASSFLGGTGGEQYV. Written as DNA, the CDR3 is TGTGCCAGCAGCTTTTTAGGCGGGACAGGGGGCGAGCAGTACGTC.

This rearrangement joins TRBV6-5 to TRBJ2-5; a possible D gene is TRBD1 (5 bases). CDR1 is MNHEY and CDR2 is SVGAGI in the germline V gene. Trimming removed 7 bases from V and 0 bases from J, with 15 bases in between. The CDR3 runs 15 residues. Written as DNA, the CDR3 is TGTGCCAGCACCTACTCTCGACAGTACCAAGAGACCCAGTACTTC. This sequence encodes CASTYSRQYQETQYF.

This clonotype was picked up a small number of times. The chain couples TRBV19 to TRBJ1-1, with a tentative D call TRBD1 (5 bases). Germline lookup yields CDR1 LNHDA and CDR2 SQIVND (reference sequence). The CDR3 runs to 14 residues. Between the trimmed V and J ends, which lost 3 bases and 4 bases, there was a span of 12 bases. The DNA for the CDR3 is TGTGCCAGTAGTATTGGCCTAGGGGTCACTGAAGCTTTCTTT. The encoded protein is CASSIGLGVTEAFF. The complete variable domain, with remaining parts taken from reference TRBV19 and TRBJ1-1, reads DGGITQSPKYLFRKEGQNVTLSCEQNLNHDAMYWYRQDPGQGLRLIYYSQIVNDFQKGDIAEGYSVSREKKESFPLTVTSAQKNPTAFYLCASSIGLGVTEAFFGQGTRLTVV.

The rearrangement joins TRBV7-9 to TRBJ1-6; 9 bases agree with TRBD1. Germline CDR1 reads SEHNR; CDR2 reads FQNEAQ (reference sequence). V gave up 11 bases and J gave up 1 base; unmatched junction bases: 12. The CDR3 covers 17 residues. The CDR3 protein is CAWRDRASPSYNSPLHF. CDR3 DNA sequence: TGTGCCTGGCGGGACAGGGCCTCCCCGTCCTATAATTCACCCCTCCACTTT.

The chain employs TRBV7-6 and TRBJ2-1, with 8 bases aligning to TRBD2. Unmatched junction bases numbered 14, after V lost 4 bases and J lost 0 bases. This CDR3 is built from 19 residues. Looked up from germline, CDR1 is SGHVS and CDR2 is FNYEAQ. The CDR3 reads CASSSPASGYTSSYNEQFF. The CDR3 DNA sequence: TGTGCCAGCAGCTCCCCGGCTAGCGGGTACACAAGCTCCTACAATGAGCAGTTCTTC. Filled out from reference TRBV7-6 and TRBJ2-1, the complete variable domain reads GAGVSQSPRYKVTKRGQDVALRCDPISGHVSLYWYRQALGQGPEFLTYFNYEAQQDKSGLPNDRFSAERPEGSISTLTIQRTEQRDSAMYRCASSSPASGYTSSYNEQFFGPGTRLTVL.

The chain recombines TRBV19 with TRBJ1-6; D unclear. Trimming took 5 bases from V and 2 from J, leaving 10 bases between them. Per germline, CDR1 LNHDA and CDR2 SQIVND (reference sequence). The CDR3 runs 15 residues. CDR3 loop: CASSSGEPYNSPLHF. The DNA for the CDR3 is TGTGCCAGTAGTTCCGGAGAGCCCTATAATTCACCCCTCCACTTT.

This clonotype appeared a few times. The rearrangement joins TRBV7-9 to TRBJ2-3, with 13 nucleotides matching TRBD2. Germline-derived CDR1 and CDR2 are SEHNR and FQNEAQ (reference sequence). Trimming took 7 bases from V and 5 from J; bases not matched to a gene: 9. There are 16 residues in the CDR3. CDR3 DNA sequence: TGTGCCAGCACCGCCGGGACTAGCGGGGAGGTAGATACGCAGTATTTT. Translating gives CASTAGTSGEVDTQYF. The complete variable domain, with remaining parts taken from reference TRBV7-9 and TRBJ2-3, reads DTGVSQNPRHKITKRGQNVTFRCDPISEHNRLYWYRQTLGQGPEFLTYFQNEAQLEKSRLLSDRFSAERPKGSFSTLEIQRTEQGDSAMYLCASTAGTSGEVDTQYFGPGTRLTVL.

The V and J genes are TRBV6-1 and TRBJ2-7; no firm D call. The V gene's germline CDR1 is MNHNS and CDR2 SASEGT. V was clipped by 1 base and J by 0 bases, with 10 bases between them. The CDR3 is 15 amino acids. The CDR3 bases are TGTGCCAGCAGTGAAGGTCAGTCGAGCTCCTACGAGCAGTACGTC. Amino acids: CASSEGQSSSYEQYV.

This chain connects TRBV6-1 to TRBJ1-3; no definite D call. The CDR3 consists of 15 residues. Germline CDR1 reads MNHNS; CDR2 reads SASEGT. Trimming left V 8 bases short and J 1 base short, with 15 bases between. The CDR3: CASSESLVSGNTIYF. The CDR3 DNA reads TGTGCCAGCTCCGAAAGCCTTGTGTCTGGAAACACCATATATTTT.

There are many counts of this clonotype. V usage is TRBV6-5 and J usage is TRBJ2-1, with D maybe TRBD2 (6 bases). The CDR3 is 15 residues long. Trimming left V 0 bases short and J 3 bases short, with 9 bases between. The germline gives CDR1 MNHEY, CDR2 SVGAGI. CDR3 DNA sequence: TGTGCCAGCAGTTACTCGGGGGGAAACTACAATGAGCAGTTCTTC. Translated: CASSYSGGNYNEQFF.

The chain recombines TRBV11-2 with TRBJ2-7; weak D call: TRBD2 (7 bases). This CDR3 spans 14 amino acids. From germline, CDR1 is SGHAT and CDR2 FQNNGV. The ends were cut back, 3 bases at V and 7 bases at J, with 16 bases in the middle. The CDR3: CASSLGGHYWEQYF. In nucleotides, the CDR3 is TGTGCCAGCAGCTTGGGGGGGCATTACTGGGAGCAGTACTTC. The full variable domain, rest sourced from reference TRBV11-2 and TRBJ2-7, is EAGVAQSPRYKIIEKRQSVAFWCNPISGHATLYWYQQILGQGPKLLIQFQNNGVVDDSQLPKDRFSAERLKGVDSTLKIQPAKLEDSAVYLCASSLGGHYWEQYFGPGTRLTVT.

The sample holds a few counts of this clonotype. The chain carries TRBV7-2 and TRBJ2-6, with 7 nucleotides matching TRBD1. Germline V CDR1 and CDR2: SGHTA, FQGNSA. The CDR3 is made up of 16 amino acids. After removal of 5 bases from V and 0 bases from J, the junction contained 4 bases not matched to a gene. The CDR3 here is CASSRDSHSGANVLTF. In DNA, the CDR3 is TGTGCCAGCAGCCGGGACAGCCACTCTGGGGCCAACGTCCTGACTTTC.

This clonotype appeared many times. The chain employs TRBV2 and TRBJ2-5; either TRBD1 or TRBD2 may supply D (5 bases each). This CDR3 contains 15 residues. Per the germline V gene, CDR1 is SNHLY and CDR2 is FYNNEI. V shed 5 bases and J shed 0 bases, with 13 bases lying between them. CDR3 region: CASSSPRGNQETQYF. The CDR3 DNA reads TGTGCCAGCAGTTCCCCCCGGGGCAACCAAGAGACCCAGTACTTC.

CDR3 nucleotide sequence: TGTGCCACCAGTGATTGGGTGGGACAGGGAAACACCGGGGAGCTGTTTTTT. Translating gives CATSDWVGQGNTGELFF. The chain carries TRBV24-1 and TRBJ2-2; 9 nucleotides agree with TRBD1. With 2 bases clipped from V and 2 bases from J, the junction kept 5 bases outside the gene matches. Germline CDR1 reads KGHDR; CDR2 reads SFDVKD. The CDR3 loop spans 17 amino acids.

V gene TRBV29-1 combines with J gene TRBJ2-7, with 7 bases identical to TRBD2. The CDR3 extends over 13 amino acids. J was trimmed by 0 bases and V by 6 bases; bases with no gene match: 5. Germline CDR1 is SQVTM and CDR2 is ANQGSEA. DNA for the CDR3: TGCAGCGTCGCCGGGACTATCTCCTACGAGCAGTACTTC. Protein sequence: CSVAGTISYEQYF.

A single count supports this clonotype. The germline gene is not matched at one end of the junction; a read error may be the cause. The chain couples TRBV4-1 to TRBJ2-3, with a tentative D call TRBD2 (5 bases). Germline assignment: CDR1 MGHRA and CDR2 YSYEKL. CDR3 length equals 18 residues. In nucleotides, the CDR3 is TGTGCCAGCAGCCAAGATCCGGCTAGAGGGCGGCCCACAGATACGCAGTATTTT. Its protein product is CASSQDPARGRPTDTQYF.

In DNA form, the CDR3 reads TGTGCCAGCAGTCCCGCCCCCGGCGCGGCCGACCTCTACAATGAGCAGTTCTTC. It is translated as CASSPAPGAADLYNEQFF. The chain carries TRBV27 and TRBJ2-1; D call uncertain. There are 18 residues in the CDR3. Trimming stripped 5 bases from V and 3 bases from J, with 23 bases between. Germline values: CDR1 MNHEY, CDR2 SMNVEV (reference sequence).